This TCR beta chain was found in a study of T cell responses to AZD1222 COVID-19 vaccine. From germline, CDR1 is SGHDT and CDR2 YYEEEE. Deletions cut 0 bases from V and 2 bases from J, with 9 bases between. The CDR3 has 14 residues. Second-dose intervals of approximately 4 or approximately 12 weeks were pooled. This table comes from immunoSEQ multiplex PCR, and its TCRdb copy is limited to in-frame clones, with some not included. Among about 34,000 clones, more than 75% were seen once, and the ten largest hold roughly 4%. Sequences were derived from peripheral blood, sampled 28 days after the second AZD1222 dose. The chain recombines TRBV5-6 with TRBJ2-7, with D possibly being TRBD1 (6 bases). This TCR was recovered from an adult who received the AZD1222 COVID-19 vaccine. Here the CDR3 reads CASSLEGHPYEQYF. DNA of the CDR3: TGTGCCAGCAGCTTGGAGGGACACCCCTACGAGCAGTACTTC.